These 22 T cell receptor beta chains were sequenced from one sample in a study of shared clonotypes between healthy human individuals. Data came from immunoSEQ multiplex PCR; TCRdb stores just in-frame clones and leaves some out. Of about 1.5 million clones in the sample, roughly 96% were seen once. Sequences were obtained from naive CD4+ T cells sorted from blood. The subset: CD45RA+ positively selected. The source is a man aged 25-45 years in good health.

Of note for this clone: Other DNA sequences of this sample code for an identical CDR3. The chain carries TRBV18 and TRBJ2-5, with D unclear. The CDR3 runs to 12 residues. Germline CDR1 reads KGHSH; CDR2 reads LQKENI. The germline V and J ends were trimmed by 2 bases and 5 bases, with 6 bases remaining between them. This CDR3 is CASSPLGETQYF. The CDR3 bases are TGTGCCAGCTCACCATTAGGGGAGACCCAGTACTTC.

The chain uses TRBV5-5 and TRBJ2-7; either TRBD1 or TRBD2 may supply D (5 bases each). The V end was cut by 0 bases, the J end by 6 bases, with 13 bases between. CDR3 size: 14 residues. Germline CDR1 reads SGHKS; CDR2 reads YYEKEE (reference sequence). The CDR3 region has the DNA TGTGCCAGCAGCTTGGGGTCCAGGGCGGGCGAGCAGTACTTC. Protein: CASSLGSRAGEQYF.

CDR3 bases: TGTGCCAGCAGCTTAGTAGGTCTAGCGGGAGTCCACAATGAGCAGTTCTTC. This translates into CASSLVGLAGVHNEQFF. This chain links TRBV7-2 with TRBJ2-1; 10 bases are shared with TRBD2. Germline V CDR1 and CDR2: SGHTA, FQGNSA. The CDR3 totals 17 residues. With 1 base clipped from V and 5 bases from J, the junction kept 8 bases outside the gene matches.

This clone was seen only once. The chain combines TRBV28 with TRBJ2-7; 7 nucleotides match TRBD2. Germline trimming cut 8 bases from V and 2 bases from J; bases unmatched to any gene: 15. The CDR3 is 16 residues long. The germline CDR1 and CDR2 sequences are MDHEN and SYDVKM. The CDR3 spells CASVGRPSSGPYEQYF. The CDR3 DNA reads as TGTGCCAGCGTAGGGCGACCGTCTAGCGGTCCCTACGAGCAGTACTTC.

The chain couples TRBV18 to TRBJ2-7; 7 nucleotides align to TRBD1. CDR3 length: 14 amino acids. CDR1 and CDR2 from the germline V gene are KGHSH and LQKENI. The V and J ends lost 5 bases and 5 bases, in that order; junction bases with no gene match: 9. The CDR3 DNA sequence: TGTGCCAGCTCAGAGCAGACAGGGTTCGACGAGCAGTACTTC. Its translation is CASSEQTGFDEQYF.

The chain joins TRBV25-1 to TRBJ2-5; 10 nucleotides agree with TRBD2. V was clipped by 2 bases and J by 5 bases; unmatched bases: 8. CDR3 length: 16 residues. Germline V gene data show CDR1 as MGHDK and CDR2 as SYGVNS. The CDR3 DNA sequence: TGTGCCAGCAGTGAACTGCGACTAGCGGGTTGGGAGACCCAGTACTTC. This codes for CASSELRLAGWETQYF. Based on the CDR3 plus reference TRBV25-1 and TRBJ2-5, the full variable domain is EADIYQTPRYLVIGTGKKITLECSQTMGHDKMYWYQQDPGMELHLIHYSYGVNSTEKGDLSSESTVSRIRTEHFPLTLESARPSHTSQYLCASSELRLAGWETQYFGPGTRLLVL.

V gene TRBV11-2 combines with J gene TRBJ2-5; TRBD2 matches at 8 bases. The CDR3 loop spans 15 amino acids. CDR1 is SGHAT and CDR2 is FQNNGV in the germline V gene. V dropped 3 bases and J dropped 5; count of bases not matched to a gene: 8. This CDR3 is CASSFGHGLAETQYF. In DNA, the CDR3 is TGTGCCAGCAGCTTTGGTCACGGACTAGCCGAGACCCAGTACTTC. Full variable domain (rest looked up from reference TRBV11-2 and TRBJ2-5): EAGVAQSPRYKIIEKRQSVAFWCNPISGHATLYWYQQILGQGPKLLIQFQNNGVVDDSQLPKDRFSAERLKGVDSTLKIQPAKLEDSAVYLCASSFGHGLAETQYFGPGTRLLVL.

V usage is TRBV4-1 and J usage is TRBJ1-5; the D is unclear. The CDR3 loop spans 15 amino acids. Germline V gives CDR1 MGHRA, CDR2 YSYEKL. V was cut by 4 bases and J by 4 bases, with 14 bases left in between. CDR3 protein: CASSPGLTENQPQHF. CDR3 bases: TGCGCCAGCAGCCCGGGTCTTACGGAGAATCAGCCCCAGCATTTT.

The V and J genes are TRBV2 and TRBJ2-1; tentative D call: TRBD1 (6 bases). In germline, CDR1 is SNHLY, CDR2 FYNNEI. V lost 6 bases, J lost 0 bases, and 12 bases lay in between. This CDR3 spans 15 amino acids. The CDR3 region has the DNA TGTGCCAGCAGCAACAGGGAAAGCTCCTACAATGAGCAGTTCTTC. This gives the protein CASSNRESSYNEQFF.

The chain recombines TRBV10-3 with TRBJ2-7; 9 bases map to TRBD2. The germline V gene has CDR1 ENHRY and CDR2 SYGVKD. The CDR3 is 15 amino acids. Trimming took 0 bases from V and 6 from J; bases not matched to a gene: 6. In DNA, the CDR3 is TGTGCCATCAGTGAGTCAGGAGTAGCGGGAGCCGAGCAGTACTTC. Protein sequence: CAISESGVAGAEQYF.

The V and J genes are TRBV18 and TRBJ2-7; D tentatively reads TRBD1 or TRBD2 (5 bases each). Germline-derived CDR1 and CDR2 are KGHSH and LQKENI. This CDR3 is 14 amino acids long. The V end was cut by 8 bases, the J end by 6 bases, with 20 bases between. The CDR3 sequence: CASRRGQGRSEQYF. The CDR3, as DNA: TGTGCCAGCCGAAGAGGGCAGGGTCGGTCCGAGCAGTACTTC.

This sequence joins TRBV5-4 and TRBJ2-2, with TRBD2 matching over 10 bases. Germline CDR1 SGHNT, CDR2 YYREEE (reference sequence). The CDR3 spans 15 residues. Here the CDR3 reads CAQGSGRVGTGELFF. The DNA for the CDR3 is TGTGCTCAAGGAAGCGGGAGGGTCGGCACCGGGGAGCTGTTTTTT.

The chain uses TRBV30 and TRBJ1-1; 11 bases fit TRBD1. The V segment lost 4 bases and the J segment 5 bases; nucleotides outside the gene matches: 6. The germline gives CDR1 GTSNPN, CDR2 SVGIG (reference sequence). The CDR3 is made up of 14 amino acids. CDR3 in amino acids: CAWTTGTGGTEAFF. The CDR3 DNA is TGTGCCTGGACCACCGGGACAGGGGGTACTGAAGCTTTCTTT. The whole variable domain, remainder taken from reference TRBV30 and TRBJ1-1, is SQTIHQWPATLVQPVGSPLSLECTVEGTSNPNLYWYRQAAGRGLQLLFYSVGIGQISSEVPQNLSASRPQDRQFILSSKKLLLSDSGFYLCAWTTGTGGTEAFFGQGTRLTVV.

About this clone itself: This sample includes further DNA sequences coding for the same CDR3. The chain uses TRBV6-1 and TRBJ2-7; the D gene is possibly TRBD2 (5 bases). V gave up 8 bases and J gave up 3 bases, with 8 bases separating them. Germline-derived CDR1 and CDR2 are MNHNS and SASEGT. The CDR3 is 11 amino acids. The CDR3 nucleotides are TGTGCCAGCGGACGGGGCTACGAGCAGTACTTC. This encodes CASGRGYEQYF.

The chain is built from TRBV2 and TRBJ1-5; D is undetermined. The germline gives CDR1 SNHLY, CDR2 FYNNEI. The CDR3 spans 15 residues. V was pared by 5 bases and J by 2 bases, with 13 bases between. As DNA, the CDR3 is TGTGCCAGCAGTAAGACTTGGGTAGGCAATCAGCCCCAGCATTTT. Translated: CASSKTWVGNQPQHF.

The sample holds a few counts of this clone. V gene TRBV11-1 combines with J gene TRBJ1-1; TRBD1 matches at 7 bases. J gave up 1 base and V 4 bases, and 3 bases lay outside the gene matches. The CDR3 runs to 14 residues. CDR1 and CDR2 (germline): SGHAT, FQDESV (reference sequence). The CDR3 DNA reads TGTGCCAGCAGCTCATACAGGGGGAACACTGAAGCTTTCTTT. The encoded protein is CASSSYRGNTEAFF.

This CDR3 is CASSVQRNEQYF. In DNA, the CDR3 is TGCGCCAGCAGTGTACAAAGGAACGAGCAGTACTTC. V usage is TRBV10-2 and J usage is TRBJ2-7; D is ambiguous. Trimming took off 4 bases at V and 5 bases at J, with 9 bases between the two ends. CDR1 and CDR2 (germline): WSHSY, SAAADI. The CDR3 consists of 12 residues.

This chain links TRBV7-9 with TRBJ1-1; a weak D match, TRBD1 (5 bases). There are 14 residues in the CDR3. Trimming left V 3 bases short and J 10 bases short, with 18 bases between. In germline, CDR1 is SEHNR, CDR2 FQNEAQ (reference sequence). Written as DNA, the CDR3 is TGTGCCAGCAGCTTCAGGGCGGCCAATAAAGGAGCTTTCTTT. It translates to CASSFRAANKGAFF.

The chain recombines TRBV30 with TRBJ2-2, with D possibly being TRBD1 (5 bases). Germline assignment: CDR1 GTSNPN and CDR2 SVGIG (reference sequence). CDR3 size: 14 residues. V lost 3 bases, J lost 2 bases, and 10 bases lay in between. As DNA, the CDR3 is TGTGCCTGGAGAAGACAGCTAAACACCGGGGAGCTGTTTTTT. Translation gives CAWRRQLNTGELFF.

V gene TRBV29-1 combines with J gene TRBJ2-5; no firm D call. Germline CDR1 and CDR2: SQVTM and ANQGSEA. The CDR3 has 13 residues. V was trimmed by 7 bases and J by 0 bases, leaving 12 bases between them. The CDR3 DNA reads as TGCAGCGCTGCCACAGCGTACCAAGAGACCCAGTACTTC. As protein: CSAATAYQETQYF.

This clone was seen only once. This chain uses TRBV7-6 with TRBJ2-7; the match to TRBD1 covers 7 bases. The length of the CDR3 is 17 residues. Per the germline V gene, CDR1 is SGHVS and CDR2 is FNYEAQ. V was clipped by 2 bases and J by 3 bases; unmatched bases: 13. CDR3 DNA: TGTGCCAGCAGCTTATCTCACAGGGGCCCTCCTTTCTACGAGCAGTACTTC. Residues: CASSLSHRGPPFYEQYF.

The sample holds one count of this clone. The rearrangement links TRBV5-8 to TRBJ1-1; TRBD1 matches at 7 bases. This CDR3 has 14 residues. The germline gives CDR1 SGHTS, CDR2 YDEGEE. V was pared by 4 bases and J by 4 bases, with 7 bases of the junction left unmatched. The CDR3 bases are TGTGCCAGCAGCCTACAGGGGTCTGGCACTGAAGCTTTCTTT. Translated: CASSLQGSGTEAFF.